The subject of this entry is one TCR beta chain. Its antigen remains unidentified. This record comes from a study of cytomegalovirus exposure and HLA in healthy donors. Trimming removed 3 bases from V and 8 bases from J; junction bases left unmatched: 8. Looked up from germline, CDR1 is KGHSH and CDR2 is LQKENI. The CDR3 is made up of 16 amino acids. Findings of the study overall: Near-uniform donor sequencing depth was presumed by presence/absence analyses. Later analysis showed TCR association rates varying by HLA locus, highest for DRB1 and lowest for HLA-C.

Donors in the study were healthy people who gave bone marrow. This PCR relied on a set of 60 Vbeta primers and 13 Jbeta primers. Per the study methods: As a later analysis found, there were 70 million to 100 million unique TCR beta chains, of which some 9.9 million were shared. Clones were sequenced by immunoSEQ multiplex PCR, and TCRdb holds only the in-frame ones, with some missing. V, J and clone size were drawn from that table, and D and trimming were deduced from the DNA. Among about 120,000 clones listed, 70% to 80% were seen once. The receptor was derived from a middle-aged woman in good health and CMV-seropositive. The sample comprised PBMCs. The gene calls are TRBV18 and TRBJ1-6; 9 bases line up with TRBD1. For the CDR3, the DNA is TGTGCCAGCTCACCTGGCGGGGACAGGGCGGATTCACCCCTCCACTTT. This gives the protein CASSPGGDRADSPLHF.